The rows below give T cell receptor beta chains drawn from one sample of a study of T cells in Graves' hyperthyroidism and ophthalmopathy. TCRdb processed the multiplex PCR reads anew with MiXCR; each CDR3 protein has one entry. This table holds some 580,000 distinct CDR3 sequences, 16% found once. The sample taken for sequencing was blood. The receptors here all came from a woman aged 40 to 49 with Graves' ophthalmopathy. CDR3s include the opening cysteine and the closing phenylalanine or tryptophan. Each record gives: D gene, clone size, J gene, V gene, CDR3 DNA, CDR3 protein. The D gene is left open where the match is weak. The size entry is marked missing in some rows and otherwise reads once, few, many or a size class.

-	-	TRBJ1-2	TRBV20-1	TGCAGTGCTAGCGAGAATGGCTACACCTTC	CSASENGYTF
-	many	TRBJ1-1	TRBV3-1	TGTGCCAGCAGCCCCCAGCCGGCACGCGATGAAGCTTTCTTT	CASSPQPARDEAFF
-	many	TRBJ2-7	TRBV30	TGTGCCTGGAGTCCTGGGTTCATCGAGCAGTACTTC	CAWSPGFIEQYF
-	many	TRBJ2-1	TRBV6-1	TGTGCCAGCAGGGTAGGGAATGAGCAGTTCTTC	CASRVGNEQFF
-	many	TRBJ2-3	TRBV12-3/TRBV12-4	TGTGCCAGCAGATCTCTTAGCACAGATACGCAGTATTTT	CASRSLSTDTQYF
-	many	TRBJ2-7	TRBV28	TGTGCCAGCTCCCATGGTGGGGGGCCATACGAGCAGTACTTC	CASSHGGGPYEQYF
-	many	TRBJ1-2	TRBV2	TGTGCCAGCGAAAGGGGGGGCGGGGTGGATGGCTACACCTTC	CASERGGGVDGYTF
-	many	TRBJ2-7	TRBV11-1	TGTGCCAGCAGCCAGGTGGGGACCAACCCACCCTACGAGCAGTACTTC	CASSQVGTNPPYEQYF
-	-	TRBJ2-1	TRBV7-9	TGTGCCAGCATTAACCTAGCGACTAGGGACATAGACAATGAGCAGTTCTTC	CASINLATRDIDNEQFF
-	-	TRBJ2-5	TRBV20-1	TGCAGTGCTAGGGAATGGGATAGGGAAGAGACCCAGTACTTC	CSAREWDREETQYF
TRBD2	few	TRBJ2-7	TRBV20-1	TGCAGTGCTAGAGCAGTTTCCACTAGCGGGGGTTACGAGCAGTACTTC	CSARAVSTSGGYEQYF
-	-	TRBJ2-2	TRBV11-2	TGTGCCAGCAGCTTAGATACAGGGTTCTACACCGGGGAGCTGTTTTTT	CASSLDTGFYTGELFF
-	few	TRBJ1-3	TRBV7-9	TGTGCCAGCAGCCCAAATCCAGTCGCACCGAGCTCTGGAAACACCATATATTTT	CASSPNPVAPSSGNTIYF
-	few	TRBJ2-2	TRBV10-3	TGTGCCATCAGTGAACTAGCTGGCGGGGAGCTGTTTTTT	CAISELAGGELFF
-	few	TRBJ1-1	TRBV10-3	TGTGCCATCAGGGCAGGGGTGGGGTACACTGAAGCTTTCTTT	CAIRAGVGYTEAFF
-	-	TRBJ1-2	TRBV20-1	TGCAGTGCCCGAGGGGGGGGGCTTTATGGCTACACCTTC	CSARGGGLYGYTF
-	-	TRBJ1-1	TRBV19	TGTGCCAGTAGTACCATGACAGCGAACACTGAAGCTTTCTTT	CASSTMTANTEAFF
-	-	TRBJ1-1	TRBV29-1	TGCAGCGTCGTAAGGGGGGGGGTCGAAGCTTTCTTT	CSVVRGGVEAFF
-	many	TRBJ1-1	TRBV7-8	TGTGCCAGCAGCTTAGCAATGGGAAGCACTGAAGCTTTCTTT	CASSLAMGSTEAFF
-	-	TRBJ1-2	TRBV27	TGTGCCAGCAGTAGGACATCGAACTATGGCTACACCTTC	CASSRTSNYGYTF
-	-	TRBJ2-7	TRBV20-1	TGCAGTGCTAGGGAGGACATCGCTTGGGAGCAGTACTTC	CSAREDIAWEQYF
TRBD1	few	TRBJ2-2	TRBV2	TGTGCCAGCAAGGACAGGGTGGGCACCGGGGAGCTGTTTTTT	CASKDRVGTGELFF
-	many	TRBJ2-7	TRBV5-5	TGTGCCAGCACTTACGGTATCCCATCCTACGAGCAGTACTTC	CASTYGIPSYEQYF
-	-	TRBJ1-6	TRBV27	TGTGCCAGCAGTTATCTTTACAGGGACAATTCACCCCTCCACTTT	CASSYLYRDNSPLHF
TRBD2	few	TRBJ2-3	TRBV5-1	TGCGCCAGCAGCTTCACTAGCGGCACAGATACGCAGTATTTT	CASSFTSGTDTQYF
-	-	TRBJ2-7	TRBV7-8	TGTGCCAGCAGCCCCTTGGTGGGGGGTAGAGACGAGCAGTACTTC	CASSPLVGGRDEQYF
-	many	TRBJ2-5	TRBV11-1	TGTGCCAGCAGCTTCGGTATCGGCGGAATCTCACAAGAGACCCAGTACTTC	CASSFGIGGISQETQYF
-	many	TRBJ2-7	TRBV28	TGTGCCAGCAGTTTGGCCACAGAAGGTGAGCAGTACTTC	CASSLATEGEQYF
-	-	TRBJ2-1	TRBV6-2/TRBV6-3	TGTGCCAGCAGGAGGTCCAACTCCTACAATGAGCAGTTCTTC	CASRRSNSYNEQFF
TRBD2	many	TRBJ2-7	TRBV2	TGTGCCAGCAGTGAATCGGCTAGCGGGATTCTCTACGAGCAGTACTTC	CASSESASGILYEQYF
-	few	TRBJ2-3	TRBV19	TGTGCCAGTATCGACAAGGGCAGCGGGCGTTTATCTACGCAGTATTTT	CASIDKGSGRLSTQYF
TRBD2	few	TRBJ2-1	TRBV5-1	TGCGCCAGCAGCTTGGCCGGAGCGGGAGGGTCCTACAATGAGCAGTTCTTC	CASSLAGAGGSYNEQFF
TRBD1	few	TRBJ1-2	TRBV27	TGTGCCAGCAGTACCGCCGGGACAGGACACTATGGCTACACCTTC	CASSTAGTGHYGYTF
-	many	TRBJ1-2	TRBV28	TGTGCCACCAACCCCGAGGGGGTAGGATATGGCTACACCTTC	CATNPEGVGYGYTF
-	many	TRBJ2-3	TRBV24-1	TGTGCCACCAGTGAGAAAACAGGGAAGGAAGATACGCAGTATTTT	CATSEKTGKEDTQYF
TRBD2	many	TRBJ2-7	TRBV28	TGTGCCAGCAGTTTAAGCGGTGCGGGAGGGGTAGAGCAGTACTTC	CASSLSGAGGVEQYF
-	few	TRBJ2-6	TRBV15	TGTGCCACCAGCAGGTTGGGGGCTGGGGCCAACGTCCTGACTTTC	CATSRLGAGANVLTF
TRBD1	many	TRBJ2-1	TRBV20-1	TGCAGTGCTCGTCCCGGGACAGGGGATTACAATGAGCAGTTCTTC	CSARPGTGDYNEQFF
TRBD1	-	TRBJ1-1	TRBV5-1	TGCGCCAGCAGCTTGGCGCGTACAGGGGATTATACTGAAGCTTTCTTT	CASSLARTGDYTEAFF
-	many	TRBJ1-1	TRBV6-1	TGTGCCAGCAGGGTAGGAACCGCTGAAGCTTTCTTT	CASRVGTAEAFF
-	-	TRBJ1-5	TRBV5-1	TGCGCCAGCAGCTTGTCCAGTACCCTAAGCAATCAGCCCCAGCATTTT	CASSLSSTLSNQPQHF
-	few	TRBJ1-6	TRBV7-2	TGTGCCAGCAGCTTAGTAGCGGGGGCAAGGTTGAATTCACCCCTCCACTTT	CASSLVAGARLNSPLHF
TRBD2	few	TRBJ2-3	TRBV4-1	TGCGCCAGCAGCCAAGTGATAACTAGCGGGGCCACAGATACGCAGTATTTT	CASSQVITSGATDTQYF
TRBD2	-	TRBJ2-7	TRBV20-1	TGCAGTGCTAGAGAATCTAGCGGGGCTACGAAGGGGTACTTC	CSARESSGATKGYF
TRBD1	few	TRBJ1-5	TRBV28	TGTGCCAGCAGACCGCGACAGGGGGCGACAGCCCAGCATTTT	CASRPRQGATAQHF
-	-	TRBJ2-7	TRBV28	TGTGCCAGCAGTTTCAGGAGCGTCTCCTACGAGCAGTACTTC	CASSFRSVSYEQYF
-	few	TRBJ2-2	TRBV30	TGTGCCTGGAATACGGGAGTCCACACCGGGGAGCTGTTTTTT	CAWNTGVHTGELFF
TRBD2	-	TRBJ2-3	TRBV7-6	TGTGCCAGCAGCTTAGGACCCGGGACTAGCGGGAGCTTTTTCACAGATACGCAGTATTTT	CASSLGPGTSGSFFTDTQYF
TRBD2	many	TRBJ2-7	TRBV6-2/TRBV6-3	TGTGCCAGCAGCTCCGGGGGACTAGCCTACGAGCAGTACTTC	CASSSGGLAYEQYF
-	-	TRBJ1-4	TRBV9	TGTGCCAGCAGCGTGGGGCAAAGCGAAAAACTGTTTTTT	CASSVGQSEKLFF
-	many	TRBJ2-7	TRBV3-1	TGTGCCAGCAGCCAAGGGGGAGAATCGTACGAGCAGTACTTC	CASSQGGESYEQYF
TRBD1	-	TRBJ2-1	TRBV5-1	TGCGCCAGCAGCCTCGGGACAGGGGGAGGGCCGGGCGATGAGCAGTTCTTC	CASSLGTGGGPGDEQFF
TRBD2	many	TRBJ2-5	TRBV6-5	TGTGCCAGCAGTTACAGTGCGGGAGGAAACCAAGAGACCCAGTACTTC	CASSYSAGGNQETQYF
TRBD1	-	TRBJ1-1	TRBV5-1	TGCGCCAGCAGCTCCGGGACAGCCGGGGCTGAAGCTTTCTTT	CASSSGTAGAEAFF
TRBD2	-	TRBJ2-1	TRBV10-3	TGTGCCATCAGTGAGTCAGGGGGAAGCGGGAGAACCTACAATGAGCAGTTCTTC	CAISESGGSGRTYNEQFF
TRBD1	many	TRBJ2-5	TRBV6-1	TGTGCCAGCAGGGATCGTCTATACAGGGGTTCTTCGGGGGAGACCCAGTACTTC	CASRDRLYRGSSGETQYF